This T cell receptor beta chain was obtained from a study of cytomegalovirus exposure and HLA in healthy donors. Study in general: The roughly 100 million unique TCR beta sequences, from about 180 million T cells, were found by an earlier analysis. Study observations and caveats: Later analysis placed DRB1 highest and HLA-C lowest in TCR association rates, which differed by HLA locus. V- and J-gene trimming of TCR beta was linked (in a later analysis) to a missense DCLRE1C variant.

CDR3 length: 15 amino acids. CDR1 SGHRS and CDR2 YFSETQ come from the germline V gene. J lost 2 bases, V lost 3 bases, and 1 base had no gene match. About this clone: Its antigen is not identified.

The primer mix had 60 Vbeta and 13 Jbeta primers. Methods used by the authors: In a later analysis, the count reached some 88 million unique TCR beta chains, with approximately 10 million shared. The method was immunoSEQ multiplex PCR; TCRdb's version includes in-frame clones alone and lacks a portion of them. Clone size and the V and J calls come from that table; the DNA yielded D and trimming. This sample has around 140,000 clones, with 64% found just once. This clonotype originated in a middle-aged woman in good health and CMV-seronegative. The chain joins TRBV5-1 to TRBJ2-5; 13 nucleotides agree with TRBD2. Sequenced material: PBMCs. The CDR3 coding sequence is TGCGCCAGCAGCTCGACTAGCGGGGGGCAAGAGACCCAGTACTTC. This encodes CASSSTSGGQETQYF. The full variable domain, with the rest looked up from reference TRBV5-1 and TRBJ2-5, is KAGVTQTPRYLIKTRGQQVTLSCSPISGHRSVSWYQQTPGQGLQFLFEYFSETQRNKGNFPGRFSGRQFSNSRSEMNVSTLELGDSALYLCASSSTSGGQETQYFGPGTRLLVL.